This T cell receptor beta chain was captured in a study of blood T cell repertoires in COVID-19. The CDR3 sequence is 14 residues long. Germline V gene sequence: CDR1 LGHDT, CDR2 YNNKEL (reference sequence). The V and J ends lost 0 bases and 5 bases respectively, with 10 bases between them. Repertoires were generated with immunoSEQ multiplex PCR, while TCRdb's copy carries only in-frame clones and drops some. The sample records about 230,000 clones, 80% to 90% being singletons. V is TRBV3-1 (or the pseudogene TRBV3-2) and J is TRBJ2-5, with D hard to call. This TCR derives from a woman between 35 and 50 years old who had recovered from COVID-19. Material for sequencing was peripheral blood. The CDR3 DNA sequence: TGTGCCAGCAGCCAAGAGTGGGTGGAGGAGACCCAGTACTTC. This encodes CASSQEWVEETQYF.